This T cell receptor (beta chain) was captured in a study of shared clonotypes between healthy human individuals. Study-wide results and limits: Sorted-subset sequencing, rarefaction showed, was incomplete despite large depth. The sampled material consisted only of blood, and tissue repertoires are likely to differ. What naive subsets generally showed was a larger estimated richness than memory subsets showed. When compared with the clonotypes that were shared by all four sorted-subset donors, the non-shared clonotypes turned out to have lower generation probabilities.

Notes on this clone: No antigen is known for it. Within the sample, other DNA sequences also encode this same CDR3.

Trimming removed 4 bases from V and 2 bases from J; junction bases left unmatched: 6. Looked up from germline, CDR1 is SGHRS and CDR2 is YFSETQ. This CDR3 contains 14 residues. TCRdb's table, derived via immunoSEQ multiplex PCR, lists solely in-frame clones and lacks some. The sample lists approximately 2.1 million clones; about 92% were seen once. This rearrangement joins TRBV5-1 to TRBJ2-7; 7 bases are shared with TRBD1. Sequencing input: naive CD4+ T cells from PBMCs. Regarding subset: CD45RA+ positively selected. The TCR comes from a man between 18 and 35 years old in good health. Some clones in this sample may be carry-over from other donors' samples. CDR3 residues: CASSPGQTTYEQYF. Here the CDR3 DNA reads TGCGCCAGCAGCCCGGGACAGACGACCTACGAGCAGTACTTC.